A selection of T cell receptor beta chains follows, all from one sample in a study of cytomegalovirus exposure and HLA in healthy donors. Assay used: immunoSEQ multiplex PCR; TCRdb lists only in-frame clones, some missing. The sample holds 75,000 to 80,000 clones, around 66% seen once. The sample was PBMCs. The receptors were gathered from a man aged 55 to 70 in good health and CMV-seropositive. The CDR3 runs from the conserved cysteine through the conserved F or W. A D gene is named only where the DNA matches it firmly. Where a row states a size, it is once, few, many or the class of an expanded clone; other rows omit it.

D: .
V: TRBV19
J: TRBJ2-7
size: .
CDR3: CASSMWGRNEQYF
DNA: TGTGCCAGTAGTATGTGGGGGCGCAACGAGCAGTACTTC

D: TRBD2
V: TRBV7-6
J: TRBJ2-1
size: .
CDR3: CASSSLADISYNEQFF
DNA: TGTGCCAGCAGCTCCCTAGCGGATATTTCCTACAATGAGCAGTTCTTC

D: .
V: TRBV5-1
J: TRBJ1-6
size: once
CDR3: CASSALGRDNSPLHF
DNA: TGCGCCAGCAGCGCCTTGGGCAGGGATAATTCACCCCTCCACTTT

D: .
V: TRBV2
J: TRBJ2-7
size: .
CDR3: CASSPSEGSYEQYF
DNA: TGTGCCAGCAGTCCAAGCGAGGGCAGTTACGAGCAGTACTTC

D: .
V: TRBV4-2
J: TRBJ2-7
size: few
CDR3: CASSQDRYEQYF
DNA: TGTGCCAGCAGCCAAGATCGGTACGAGCAGTACTTC

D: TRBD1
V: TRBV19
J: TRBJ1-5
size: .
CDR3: CASVKQGAGSNQPQHF
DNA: TGTGCCAGCGTTAAACAGGGGGCGGGGAGCAATCAGCCCCAGCATTTT

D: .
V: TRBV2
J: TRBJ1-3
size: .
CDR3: CASSELGAAGNTIYF
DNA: TGTGCCAGCAGTGAACTGGGGGCGGCTGGAAACACCATATATTTT

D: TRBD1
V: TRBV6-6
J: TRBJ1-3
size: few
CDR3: CASTHGQAISGNTIYF
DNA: TGTGCCAGCACCCACGGACAGGCCATCTCTGGAAACACCATATATTTT

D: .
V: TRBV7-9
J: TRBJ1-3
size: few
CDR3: CASSLTTQGFSGNTIYF
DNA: TGTGCCAGCAGCTTAACGACACAGGGTTTCTCTGGAAACACCATATATTTT

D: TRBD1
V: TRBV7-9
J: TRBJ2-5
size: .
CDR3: CASSLGQYQETQYF
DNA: TGTGCCAGCAGCTTGGGACAGTACCAAGAGACCCAGTACTTC

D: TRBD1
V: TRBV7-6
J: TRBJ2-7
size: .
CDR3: CASSSGTDVEQYF
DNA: TGTGCCAGCAGTTCCGGGACAGATGTCGAGCAGTACTTC

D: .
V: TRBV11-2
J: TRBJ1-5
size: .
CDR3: CASSLALNQPQHF
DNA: TGTGCCAGCAGCTTAGCTCTAAATCAGCCCCAGCATTTT

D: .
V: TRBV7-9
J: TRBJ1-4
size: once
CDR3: CASSLTGSEKLFF
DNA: TGTGCCAGCAGCTTAACAGGGTCTGAAAAACTGTTTTTT

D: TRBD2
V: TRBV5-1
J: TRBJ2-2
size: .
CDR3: CASSLSGIDTGELFF
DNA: TGCGCCAGCAGCCTTAGCGGGATCGACACCGGGGAGCTGTTTTTT

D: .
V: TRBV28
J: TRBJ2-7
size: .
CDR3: CASIDVDGNSYEQYF
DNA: TGTGCCAGCATTGACGTGGACGGGAACTCCTACGAGCAGTACTTC

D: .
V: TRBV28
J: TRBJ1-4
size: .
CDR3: CASSLIMTNEKLFF
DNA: TGTGCCAGCAGCCTAATTATGACTAATGAAAAACTGTTTTTT